The T cell receptor beta chain described here comes from a study of blood T cell repertoires in COVID-19 (dated by TCRdb to between 2020 and 2021). Concerning the study at large: Collaborator samples came from the United States, Italy and Spain and covered acute and convalescent phases of COVID-19. Where available, HLA class I and class II types were taken from metadata supplied by the sample provider and were not determined by assay-based typing. Deeply sampled blood TCRbeta repertoires from subjects exposed to, actively infected with, or recovered from COVID-19 were included in the dataset. The sample metadata nearly always contained a de-identified subject ID, COVID-19 status, age in years and sex. Samples came from the ongoing ImmuneRACE study (first 160 participants) plus 1,254 subjects from 6 global collaborators. The prospective study material was composed of cDNA or gDNA derived from T cells, B-cell-depleted T cells, or PBMCs. A freely available public database, intended as a resource for researchers studying the immune response to SARS-CoV-2, is where the repertoires were released.

Note on this clone: No antigen is known for it. Base-call qualities are not available, and no considerably larger clone is one nucleotide away.

CDR1 and CDR2 are drawn from the germline V gene: SGHVS, FQNEAQ. Its CDR3 holds 16 amino acids, cysteine through phenylalanine. Only the CDR3 part of the read is kept: 48 bases, read in frame from the first base. Clipping removes 3 bases from V and 6 bases from J, with 5 as the unmatched junction base count. Findings and caveats that apply to the study as a whole: How much clinical and demographic metadata was included differed by source and by participant, and the metadata was provided uncurated.

TCRbeta CDR3 regions were amplified from genomic DNA by means of the immunoSEQ Assay, a bias-controlled multiplex PCR. In the original analysis: The number of nucleated cells in each sample was estimated from the amplification of reference gene primers within the assay. Sequence reads were collapsed and filtered to measure the absolute abundance of every unique TCRbeta CDR3 rearrangement. For each sample, productive Simpson clonality was calculated as the square root of Simpson's diversity index over productive rearrangements. What TCRdb holds here is the immuneACCESS table cut down to in-frame rearrangements. Part of the clones is not present; checked against another copy, under half of the missing clones reflect an unresolved V gene, and the others are unexplained. The D gene and trimming were derived from the DNA, and the V and J assignments and clone size from that table. The sample table shows about 400,000 clones, and approximately 90% are seen once. The ten largest make up around 4.4% of the sample.

The collaborating institutions used their own protocols to collect whole blood in K2EDTA tubes. For TCRbeta analysis, collaborator samples were shipped as frozen whole blood, as isolated PBMCs, or as DNA extracted from either sample type. This chain joins TRBV7-8 to TRBJ2-1; 13 central bases correspond to TRBD2. The clonotype comes from a young woman with acute or convalescent COVID-19. The specimen sequenced was peripheral blood. The DNA sequence follows: TGTGCCAGCAGCTTCCAGACTAGCGGGGGGCTCAATGAGCAGTTCTTC. This yields the protein CASSFQTSGGLNEQFF.